The 21 T cell receptor beta chains reported below all come from one sample, sequenced in a study of T cell responses to AZD1222 COVID-19 vaccine. TCRdb's table, derived via immunoSEQ multiplex PCR, lists solely in-frame clones and lacks some. The sample holds about 170,000 clones, 85% to 90% seen once. This material consisted of peripheral blood, taken 28 days after the second dose of the MenACWY control vaccine. The origin of the receptors is an adult who received the MenACWY meningococcal vaccine as a control.

The gene calls are TRBV19 and TRBJ1-4; perhaps TRBD1 as D (6 bases). Per germline, CDR1 LNHDA and CDR2 SQIVND (reference sequence). V dropped 3 bases and J dropped 3 bases, with 8 bases sitting between them. The length of the CDR3 is 14 residues. CDR3 residues: CASSIGGANEKLFF. The CDR3 DNA sequence: TGTGCCAGTAGTATCGGGGGCGCTAATGAAAAACTGTTTTTT. The whole variable domain, filled in from reference TRBV19 and TRBJ1-4, reads DGGITQSPKYLFRKEGQNVTLSCEQNLNHDAMYWYRQDPGQGLRLIYYSQIVNDFQKGDIAEGYSVSREKKESFPLTVTSAQKNPTAFYLCASSIGGANEKLFFGSGTQLSVL.

The chain couples TRBV3-1 (or the pseudogene TRBV3-2) to TRBJ1-5; TRBD1 matches 9 bases. The CDR3 contains 16 residues. V lost 4 bases and J lost 4; bases outside the gene matches: 8. CDR1 and CDR2 (germline): LGHDT, YNNKEL (reference sequence). The CDR3 DNA reads as TGTGCCAGCAGCCTGTGGGGACAGGGCGGTAATCAGCCCCAGCATTTT. Protein product: CASSLWGQGGNQPQHF.

The chain joins TRBV4-3 to TRBJ2-1; 7 bases fit TRBD2. Looked up from germline, CDR1 is LGHNA and CDR2 is YSLEER. The CDR3 runs 16 residues. After removal of 3 bases from V and 5 bases from J, the junction contained 10 bases not matched to a gene. CDR3: CASSHPPGLPNNEQFF. The CDR3 DNA reads as TGCGCCAGCAGCCACCCCCCGGGACTACCAAACAATGAGCAGTTCTTC.

Comment on this clone: Other nucleotide sequences in the sample specify the same CDR3. CDR3 sequence: CASSLDGANYGYTF. The CDR3 DNA follows: TGTGCCAGCAGCTTAGACGGGGCTAACTATGGCTACACCTTC. The gene calls are TRBV7-2 and TRBJ1-2; D is unresolved. Germline lookup yields CDR1 SGHTA and CDR2 FQGNSA. V lost 1 base and J lost 0, with 6 bases in between. This CDR3 is built from 14 residues.

The chain links TRBV5-6 to TRBJ1-3; D unresolved. V was cut by 4 bases and J by 4 bases, with 15 bases left in between. Germline V gene data show CDR1 as SGHDT and CDR2 as YYEEEE. The CDR3 loop spans 15 amino acids. The CDR3: CASSIQPFSGNTIYF. In nucleotides, the CDR3 is TGTGCCAGCAGCATCCAGCCATTCTCCGGAAACACCATATATTTT. Full variable domain (outside the CDR3, taken from reference TRBV5-6 and TRBJ1-3): DAGVTQSPTHLIKTRGQQVTLRCSPKSGHDTVSWYQQALGQGPQFIFQYYEEEERQRGNFPDRFSGHQFPNYSSELNVNALLLGDSALYLCASSIQPFSGNTIYFGEGSWLTVV.

The chain recombines TRBV18 with TRBJ2-4; TRBD1 aligns across 8 bases. The germline gives CDR1 KGHSH, CDR2 LQKENI. CDR3 length: 14 residues. V lost 1 base and J lost 15; bases outside the gene matches: 11. The DNA for the CDR3 is TGTGCCAGCTCACCACACCCGGGACAGGTCAAGGGGTACTTC. Translated, it gives CASSPHPGQVKGYF.

V and J are TRBV18 and TRBJ2-5; 11 bases line up with TRBD1. V trimming: 1 base; J trimming: 5 bases; junction bases outside the gene matches: 0. Germline CDR1 KGHSH, CDR2 LQKENI. The length of the CDR3 is 14 residues. The CDR3 DNA sequence: TGTGCCAGCTCACCACGGGACAGGGGGGAGACCCAGTACTTC. As protein: CASSPRDRGETQYF.

The J gene is TRBJ2-3, the V gene TRBV9; 16 nucleotides match TRBD2. The CDR3 contains 18 residues. V lost 4 bases to trimming and J lost 3 bases; unmatched junction nucleotides: 8. CDR1 and CDR2 (germline): SGDLS, YYNGEE. CDR3 protein: CASSKGLAGGRSTDTQYF. In DNA, the CDR3 is TGTGCCAGCAGCAAGGGACTAGCGGGAGGGCGTTCAACAGATACGCAGTATTTT.

This chain joins TRBV27 and TRBJ1-5; D uncertain. Trimming removed 1 base at V and 4 bases at J, with 8 bases between. This CDR3 has 14 residues. Germline assignment: CDR1 MNHEY and CDR2 SMNVEV (reference sequence). The CDR3 spells CASSLWSTNQPQHF. CDR3 in DNA: TGTGCCAGCAGTTTATGGAGTACAAATCAGCCCCAGCATTTT.

The chain has TRBV25-1 and TRBJ2-3, with D possibly being TRBD2 (6 bases). CDR1 and CDR2 (germline): MGHDK, SYGVNS. Trimming stripped 6 bases from V and 9 bases from J, with 10 bases between. CDR3 length equals 11 residues. The CDR3 spells CASRVADTQYF. The DNA of the CDR3 is TGTGCCAGCAGAGTAGCGGACACGCAGTATTTT.

J is TRBJ2-4 and V is TRBV7-9; D gene unclear. Germline CDR1 reads SEHNR; CDR2 reads FQNEAQ (reference sequence). The CDR3 length is 12 residues. V lost 8 bases to trimming and J lost 3 bases, with 8 bases between them. Here the CDR3 DNA reads TGTGCCAGCGGGCAAGACAAAAACATTCAGTACTTC. Translation gives CASGQDKNIQYF.

The table lists this clone with a count of one. The J gene is TRBJ2-7, the V gene TRBV30, with 7 bases fitting TRBD1. CDR3 size: 12 residues. V lost 7 bases to trimming and J lost 1 base; unmatched junction nucleotides: 4. The germline CDR1 and CDR2 sequences are GTSNPN and SVGIG (reference sequence). CDR3 nucleotides: TGTGCCTACGACAGGGCATCCTACGAGCAGTACTTC. It specifies CAYDRASYEQYF.

The chain recombines TRBV15 with TRBJ2-3, with D unclear. This CDR3 has 14 amino acids. V was trimmed by 1 base and J by 0 bases, leaving 5 bases between them. Germline V gene data show CDR1 as LNHNV and CDR2 as YYDKDF (reference sequence). The CDR3 DNA follows: TGTGCCACCAGCAGAGCCGGGAGCACAGATACGCAGTATTTT. This encodes CATSRAGSTDTQYF.

V and J are TRBV6-5 and TRBJ2-7; D possibly corresponds to TRBD2 (6 bases). With 6 bases removed from V and 4 bases from J, the gap between germline ends came to 19 bases. The CDR3 loop spans 15 amino acids. Germline V CDR1 and CDR2: MNHEY, SVGAGI. The DNA for the CDR3 is TGTGCCAGCAGGGCCATGTCGGGAGTTTTATACGAGCAGTACTTC. As protein: CASRAMSGVLYEQYF.

This clone has a single count. The gene calls are TRBV29-1 and TRBJ2-3; D ambiguous. This CDR3 contains 13 residues. The V gene lost 6 bases and the J gene lost 0 bases, with 10 bases spanning the gap. CDR1 SQVTM and CDR2 ANQGSEA come from the germline V gene. CDR3 DNA: TGCAGCGTCCCGGACGGGAGCACAGATACGCAGTATTTT. Translated: CSVPDGSTDTQYF.

This clone appeared a few times. The chain uses TRBV10-3 and TRBJ2-2; 7 bases are shared with TRBD2. The germline V gene encodes CDR1 ENHRY and CDR2 SYGVKD. The junction had 11 bases not matched to a gene; V was cut back by 5 bases and J by 5 bases. The CDR3 loop spans 16 amino acids. The CDR3 region is CAISRLSTGGTGELFF. CDR3 coding DNA: TGTGCCATCAGTCGCCTTTCTACCGGGGGGACCGGGGAGCTGTTTTTT.

The V call is TRBV5-4, the J call TRBJ2-3; D may be TRBD2 (6 bases). Germline V lookup: CDR1 SGHNT, CDR2 YYREEE (reference sequence). The CDR3 runs to 16 residues. V was pared by 0 bases and J by 1 base, with 12 bases between. For the CDR3, the DNA is TGTGCCAGCAGCTTGGGGGCGGGGCCCCGCACAGATACGCAGTATTTT. It yields the protein CASSLGAGPRTDTQYF.

The DNA of the CDR3 is TGTGCCAGCAGCTTAGCCCGAGGGACTAGCGGGTCGCAGTATTTT. This sequence encodes CASSLARGTSGSQYF. The V gene is TRBV7-2, the J gene TRBJ2-3; 12 positions agree with TRBD2. Germline V gene lookup returns CDR1 SGHTA and CDR2 FQGNSA. Trimming took 0 bases from V and 10 from J; bases not matched to a gene: 5. The length of the CDR3 is 15 residues.

J is TRBJ1-1 and V is TRBV10-2; 7 bases align to TRBD1. V was pared by 0 bases and J by 0 bases, with 10 bases of the junction left unmatched. Per germline, CDR1 WSHSY and CDR2 SAAADI. The CDR3 spans 18 residues. CDR3 DNA sequence: TGCGCCAGCAGTGAGTCTCCAGGGGGAGTTAATATGAACACTGAAGCTTTCTTT. It yields the protein CASSESPGGVNMNTEAFF.

The J gene is TRBJ1-5, the V gene TRBV30; 10 bases align to TRBD1. The germline V gene has CDR1 GTSNPN and CDR2 SVGIG (reference sequence). The CDR3 loop spans 16 amino acids. V lost 1 base and J lost 3; bases outside the gene matches: 6. As DNA, the CDR3 is TGTGCCTGGAGTGCAGGACAGGGGGTATTCAATCAGCCCCAGCATTTT. It translates to CAWSAGQGVFNQPQHF.

CDR3 region: CASSYMGRVTEAFF. CDR3 nucleotides: TGTGCCAGCAGTTATATGGGCAGGGTTACTGAAGCTTTCTTT. V gene TRBV6-2 or TRBV6-3 combines with J gene TRBJ1-1; tentatively, D is TRBD1 (5 bases). The CDR3 runs to 14 residues. Germline V gene sequence: CDR1 MNHEY, CDR2 SVGEGT. Trimming removed 3 bases from V and 5 bases from J, with 13 bases in between.